Here is one TCR beta chain with its context. Authors' data handling: Estimation of nucleated cell counts relied on the amplification of reference gene primers. Assay: immunoSEQ multiplex PCR; the TCRdb copy retains only in-frame clones and omits some. The V and J calls and clone size come from that table; D and trimming were worked out from the DNA. In the table there are 13,000 or so clones, approximately 76% of which are singletons. This entry is derived from a study of blood T cell repertoires in COVID-19. The overall study: From the United States, Italy and Spain came samples of acute and convalescent COVID-19. T cells, B-cell-depleted T cells, or PBMCs provided the cDNA or gDNA that served as material.

The source of this sequence is a woman at least 80 years old with acute or convalescent COVID-19. The sample taken for sequencing was peripheral blood.

The CDR3 loop reads CASRGQGAPSKNEQFF. In DNA, the CDR3 is TGTGCCAGCAGGGGACAGGGGGCCCCTTCTAAGAATGAGCAGTTCTTC. The chain carries TRBV6-6 and TRBJ2-1, with 12 bases lining up with TRBD1. Germline V gene sequence: CDR1 MNHNY, CDR2 SVGAGI (reference sequence). The CDR3 sequence is 16 residues long. V lost 6 bases to trimming and J lost 7 bases; unmatched junction nucleotides: 10.